This T cell receptor (beta chain) was retrieved from a study of liver allograft versus peripheral blood T cells. The wider study: T cell receptor repertoires in transplanted livers were compared with those in recipients' peripheral blood. Whole-study findings and limits: There were reportedly differences between T cell receptor repertoires inside liver allografts and those in peripheral blood.

The V end was cut by 4 bases, the J end by 2 bases, with 12 bases between. Per germline, CDR1 SGHTA and CDR2 FQGNSA. The CDR3 is 15 residues long. TCRdb analysed the reads with MiXCR anew, one entry per CDR3 protein. Among some 7,000 distinct CDR3 sequences listed, around 17% were seen once. This clonotype is medium-sized. Its specificity is not known. This chain uses TRBV7-2 with TRBJ1-3, with a weak D call TRBD1 (5 bases). This TCR was sampled from a human patient who had a liver transplant. Part of the T cell pool may stem from the graft donor. The CDR3 sequence is CASSSRGAAGNTIYF. CDR3 coding DNA: TGTGCCAGCAGCTCCCGCGGGGCGGCTGGAAACACCATATATTTT.